Below, 7 T cell receptor beta chains from the same sample are listed, as sequenced in a study of low-dose radiotherapy and immunotherapy resistance in tumors. cDNA synthesis used a TRAV/TRBV-specific primer set for both chains. Using a constant-region primer together with a V-primer adapter, TCRs were subjected to about 18 PCR cycles of amplification. TCRdb reprocessed the reads via MiXCR and lists one record per CDR3 protein. The repertoire holds over 5,500 distinct CDR3 sequences, about 72% seen once, with 12% in the top ten. The origin of the receptors is a human donor with advanced metastatic prostate, ovarian, gallbladder or colorectal cancer (not recorded which). This table probably holds off-target reads from a library built for another chain.

The count of this clonotype is one. The V gene is TRBV29-1, the J gene TRBJ1-1; D remains unclear. Germline V gene data show CDR1 as SQVTM and CDR2 as ANQGSEA. The CDR3 covers 13 residues. In DNA, the CDR3 is TGCACCGCTGGACTTGGGGTGAACACTGAAGCTTTCTTT. Protein product: CTAGLGVNTEAFF. Full variable domain (outside the CDR3, taken from reference TRBV29-1 and TRBJ1-1): SAVISQKPSRDICQRGTSLTIQCQVDSQVTMMFWYRQQPGQSLTLIATANQGSEATYESGFVIDKFPISRPNLTFSTLTVSNMSPEDSSIYLCTAGLGVNTEAFFGQGTRLTVV.

In its sample, this clonotype was seen a few times. The V and J genes are TRBV12-3 or TRBV12-4 and TRBJ2-5; D is uncertain. V was trimmed by 0 bases and J by 5 bases, leaving 7 bases between them. CDR3 length: 13 amino acids. In DNA form, the CDR3 reads TGTGCCAGCAGTTTAGCTAGCAGGGAGACCCAGTACTTC. Translating gives CASSLASRETQYF.

The gene calls are TRBV11-2 and TRBJ2-3; D could derive from TRBD1 or TRBD2 (6 bases each). Germline V gene sequence: CDR1 SGHAT, CDR2 FQNNGV. V gave up 1 base and J gave up 4 bases, with 9 bases separating them. There are 14 residues in the CDR3. The CDR3 region has the DNA TGTGCCAGCAGCTTAGTAGGGGGGCCAGATACGCAGTATTTT. Its translation is CASSLVGGPDTQYF.

The chain recombines TRBV19 with TRBJ2-3, with 7 bases fitting TRBD2. V gave up 3 bases and J gave up 2 bases; unmatched junction bases: 5. Per germline, CDR1 LNHDA and CDR2 SQIVND (reference sequence). The CDR3 contains 15 residues. CDR3 region: CASSISSGATDTQYF. Here the CDR3 DNA reads TGTGCCAGTAGTATCTCTAGCGGTGCCACAGATACGCAGTATTTT. The full variable domain, rest sourced from reference TRBV19 and TRBJ2-3, is DGGITQSPKYLFRKEGQNVTLSCEQNLNHDAMYWYRQDPGQGLRLIYYSQIVNDFQKGDIAEGYSVSREKKESFPLTVTSAQKNPTAFYLCASSISSGATDTQYFGPGTRLTVL.

The CDR3 here is CASSTTPPSGGAGGELFF. The CDR3 coding sequence is TGTGCCAGCAGCACAACGCCTCCTAGCGGGGGGGCCGGCGGGGAGCTGTTTTTT. V gene TRBV11-3 combines with J gene TRBJ2-2, with TRBD2 matching 12 bases. Germline V gene lookup returns CDR1 SGHNT and CDR2 YENEEA. CDR3 length equals 18 residues. V was clipped by 5 bases and J by 7 bases; unmatched bases: 14.

The gene calls are TRBV5-1 and TRBJ1-1; D remains ambiguous. This CDR3 spans 13 amino acids. Germline loops: CDR1 SGHRS, CDR2 YFSETQ. Trimming pared 2 bases from V and 1 base from J, leaving 6 bases between. The CDR3 reads CASSFNTNTEAFF. CDR3 sequence (DNA): TGCGCCAGCAGCTTTAACACGAACACTGAAGCTTTCTTT.

The chain's CDR3 is CASSLGAGGGYEQYF. The CDR3 region has the DNA TGTGCCAGCAGCTTAGGGGCAGGGGGGGGCTACGAGCAGTACTTC. This chain uses TRBV7-2 with TRBJ2-7; D possibly uses TRBD1 or TRBD2 (7 bases each). The V gene lost 1 base and the J gene lost 3 bases, with 13 bases spanning the gap. CDR3 length: 15 amino acids. CDR1 is SGHTA, CDR2 FQGNSA, per germline.